This passage covers 14 T cell receptor beta chains from one sample sequenced in a study of regulatory T cells in long-lasting Graves disease. Investigators prepared the TCR beta libraries by applying iRepertoire HTBI primers and Arm-PCR of CDR3 regions. Each CDR3 protein is one row after TCRdb ran MiXCR on the multiplex PCR reads. Of about 370,000 distinct CDR3 sequences in the sample, around 15% were seen once. The sample's time point: newly diagnosed GD, antithyroid drugs for less than 3 months. Extracted PBMC RNA gave rise to the TCR library. Sequencing used peripheral blood mononuclear cells (PBMCs), obtained at new diagnosis, from a patient treated with antithyroid drugs. The receptors were gathered from a female donor with Graves disease.

V is TRBV19 and J is TRBJ2-5, with D possibly TRBD2 on 5 matching bases. Deletions cut 6 bases from V and 8 bases from J, with 19 bases between. CDR1 is LNHDA and CDR2 is SQIVND in the germline V gene (reference sequence). The CDR3 sequence is 14 residues long. CDR3 bases: TGTGCCAGTAGAGATCTATCGGGCCGGGAAACCCAGTACTTC. Translation gives CASRDLSGRETQYF.

This clonotype was seen a handful of times. V usage is TRBV3-1 and J usage is TRBJ2-7, with D unclear. From germline, CDR1 is LGHDT and CDR2 YNNKEL (reference sequence). The CDR3 has 16 amino acids. Trimming removed 2 bases at V and 2 bases at J, with 16 bases between. Here the CDR3 reads CASSQLSKGPTYEQYF. The CDR3 bases are TGTGCCAGCAGCCAACTCTCGAAAGGGCCGACCTACGAGCAGTACTTC.

V gene TRBV7-2 combines with J gene TRBJ2-3; 14 bases fit TRBD2. Germline values: CDR1 SGHTA, CDR2 FQGNSA. Trimming took 5 bases from V and 2 from J; bases not matched to a gene: 6. This CDR3 region has 17 residues. CDR3 sequence: CASSTRLAGGPTDTQYF. CDR3 in DNA: TGTGCCAGCAGCACCCGACTAGCGGGAGGGCCCACAGATACGCAGTATTTT.

In this sample, this clonotype turned up many times. V and J are TRBV6-1 and TRBJ2-7; 8 bases map to TRBD2. The junction had 6 bases not matched to a gene; V was cut back by 8 bases and J by 3 bases. Germline lookup yields CDR1 MNHNS and CDR2 SASEGT. The CDR3 sequence is 13 residues long. The CDR3 is CASGGGGLYEQYF. The CDR3 coding sequence is TGTGCCAGCGGGGGCGGGGGGCTCTACGAGCAGTACTTC.

This clonotype was counted many times. The chain carries TRBV3-1 and TRBJ2-2, with D possibly TRBD1 on 5 matching bases. Germline-derived CDR1 and CDR2 are LGHDT and YNNKEL (reference sequence). V was shortened by 6 bases and J by 6 bases, with 14 bases between the two germline ends. This CDR3 is built from 14 residues. Here the CDR3 DNA reads TGTGCCAGCAGGCTGGCAGGGTTGGCCGGGGAGCTGTTTTTT. Protein: CASRLAGLAGELFF.

The chain employs TRBV3-1 and TRBJ2-2, with TRBD1 as a possible D gene (6 bases). This CDR3 is built from 14 residues. The V and J ends lost 3 bases and 6 bases respectively, with 11 bases between them. Germline lookup yields CDR1 LGHDT and CDR2 YNNKEL (reference sequence). CDR3 DNA: TGTGCCAGCAGCCAGAACAGGGTGGCCGGGGAGCTGTTTTTT. This gives the protein CASSQNRVAGELFF.

This clonotype was observed many times. The chain uses TRBV29-1 and TRBJ1-1; no reliable D call. Per the germline V gene, CDR1 is SQVTM and CDR2 is ANQGSEA. CDR3 length equals 11 residues. V was trimmed by 6 bases and J by 11 bases, leaving 16 bases between them. CDR3 protein: CSVGPTRGAFF. CDR3 sequence (DNA): TGCAGCGTGGGCCCGACCCGCGGGGCTTTCTTT.

This clonotype has at least ten counts. The chain uses TRBV20-1 and TRBJ2-7; 12 bases align to TRBD2. Germline-derived CDR1 and CDR2 are DFQATT and SNEGSKA (reference sequence). The ends lost 3 bases at V and 3 bases at J; junction bases unmatched: 9. This CDR3 comprises 16 residues. CDR3 in DNA: TGCAGTGCTAGGAGACTAGCGGGAGTTGGGGACTACGAGCAGTACTTC. Its translation is CSARRLAGVGDYEQYF.

This clonotype was found many times. V and J are TRBV7-2 and TRBJ2-7; 7 bases are a match to TRBD2. Germline lookup yields CDR1 SGHTA and CDR2 FQGNSA. The CDR3 consists of 15 residues. Losses at the gene ends were 2 bases for V and 3 bases for J; bases not matched to a gene: 7. The CDR3 is CASSLSGGRNYEQYF. CDR3 sequence (DNA): TGTGCCAGCAGCTTAAGTGGCGGGAGAAACTACGAGCAGTACTTC.

This clonotype was observed at least ten times. The rearrangement links TRBV6-1 to TRBJ1-1, with TRBD1 identical over 7 bases. This CDR3 is 14 amino acids long. The trim removed 5 bases at V and 6 bases at J, leaving 9 bases unmatched. Looked up from germline, CDR1 is MNHNS and CDR2 is SASEGT. The CDR3 reads CASSRLGQIAEAFF. For the CDR3, the DNA is TGTGCCAGCAGTAGATTGGGACAGATTGCTGAAGCTTTCTTT.

This clonotype was seen many times. The rearrangement joins TRBV28 to TRBJ2-1; 8 nucleotides agree with TRBD1. V shed 11 bases, J shed 1 base, and the junction held 10 bases outside the gene matches. From germline, CDR1 is MDHEN and CDR2 SYDVKM. The CDR3 is made up of 15 amino acids. DNA for the CDR3: TGTGCCGCACAGGGACAGGACCTTTCCTACAATGAGCAGTTCTTC. Protein product: CAAQGQDLSYNEQFF.

There are many counts of this clonotype. V and J are TRBV20-1 and TRBJ1-2; TRBD1 agrees at 12 bases. The V segment lost 6 bases and the J segment 8 bases; nucleotides outside the gene matches: 10. From germline, CDR1 is DFQATT and CDR2 SNEGSKA (reference sequence). CDR3 size: 14 residues. The CDR3 sequence: CSAQKGTGGAGYTF. The CDR3 nucleotides read TGCAGTGCCCAAAAGGGGACAGGGGGCGCGGGCTACACCTTC.

This clonotype was recorded at least ten times. The chain recombines TRBV7-9 with TRBJ1-3; TRBD1 might be the D (5 bases). Germline-derived CDR1 and CDR2 are SEHNR and FQNEAQ (reference sequence). The CDR3 runs 17 residues. V was cut by 4 bases and J by 3 bases, with 19 bases left in between. This CDR3 reads CASSSPLAGSGGNTIYF. In DNA, the CDR3 is TGTGCCAGCAGCTCCCCTCTGGCAGGGTCGGGTGGAAACACCATATATTTT.

This clonotype has at least ten counts. The CDR3, as DNA: TGTGCCAGCACTCCCGAAGGGGGCCCCCAAGAGACCCAGTACTTC. It codes for CASTPEGGPQETQYF. The chain carries TRBV6-1 and TRBJ2-5, with 7 bases fitting TRBD1. Losses at the gene ends were 7 bases for V and 1 base for J; bases not matched to a gene: 9. This CDR3 spans 15 amino acids. CDR1 and CDR2 from the germline V gene are MNHNS and SASEGT.